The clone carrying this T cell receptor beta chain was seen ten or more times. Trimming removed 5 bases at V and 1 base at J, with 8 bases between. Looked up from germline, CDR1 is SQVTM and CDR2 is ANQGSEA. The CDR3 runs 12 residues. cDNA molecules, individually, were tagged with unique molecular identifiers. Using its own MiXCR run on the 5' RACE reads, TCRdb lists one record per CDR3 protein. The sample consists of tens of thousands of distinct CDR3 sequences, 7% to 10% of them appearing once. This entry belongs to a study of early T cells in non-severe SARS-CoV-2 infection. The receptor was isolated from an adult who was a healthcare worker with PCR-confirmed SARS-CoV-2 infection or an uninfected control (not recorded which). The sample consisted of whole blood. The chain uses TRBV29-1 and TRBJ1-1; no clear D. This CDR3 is CSVFSQNTEAFF. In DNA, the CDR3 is TGCAGCGTTTTCTCTCAGAACACTGAAGCTTTCTTT. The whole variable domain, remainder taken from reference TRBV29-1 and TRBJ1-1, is SAVISQKPSRDICQRGTSLTIQCQVDSQVTMMFWYRQQPGQSLTLIATANQGSEATYESGFVIDKFPISRPNLTFSTLTVSNMSPEDSSIYLCSVFSQNTEAFFGQGTRLTVV.